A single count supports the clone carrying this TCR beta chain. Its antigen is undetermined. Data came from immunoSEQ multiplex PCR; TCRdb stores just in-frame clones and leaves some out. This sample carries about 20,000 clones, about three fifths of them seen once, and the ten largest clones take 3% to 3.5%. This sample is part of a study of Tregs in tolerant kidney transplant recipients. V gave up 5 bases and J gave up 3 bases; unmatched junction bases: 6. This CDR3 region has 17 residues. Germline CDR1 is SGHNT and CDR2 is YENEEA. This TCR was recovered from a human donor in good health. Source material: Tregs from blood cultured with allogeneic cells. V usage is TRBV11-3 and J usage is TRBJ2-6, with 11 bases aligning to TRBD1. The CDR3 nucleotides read TGTGCCAGCAGCCCTGGACAGGGGGCCGGTGGGGCCAACGTCCTGACTTTC. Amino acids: CASSPGQGAGGANVLTF. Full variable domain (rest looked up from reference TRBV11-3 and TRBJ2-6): EAGVVQSPRYKIIEKKQPVAFWCNPISGHNTLYWYLQNLGQGPELLIRYENEEAVDDSQLPKDRFSAERLKGVDSTLKIQPAELGDSAVYLCASSPGQGAGGANVLTFGAGSRLTVL.